What follows describes a single TCR beta chain. Its antigen is not known. This sample stems from a study of cytomegalovirus exposure and HLA in healthy donors. Primers: 60 Vbeta forward and 13 Jbeta reverse. Methods used by the authors: A follow-up analysis tallied about 80 million unique TCR beta chains, roughly 9.9 million shared. Method: immunoSEQ multiplex PCR; TCRdb's copy keeps in-frame clones and lacks some. V and J calls and clone size are as listed in that table; D and trimming were resolved from the DNA. Of roughly 190,000 clones in the sample, roughly 76% were seen once. Germline V gene sequence: CDR1 MNHNS, CDR2 SASEGT. Trimming cost V 6 bases and J 10 bases; bases outside gene matches: 10. The CDR3 extends over 13 amino acids. Whole-study results and caveats: Most TCR beta V segments were productive about 87% or about 30% of the time in an earlier analysis. A few chains linked to CMV were shown in vitro to be specific for CMV antigens.

The receptor was derived from a man aged 35 to 55 in good health and CMV-seropositive. The genes are TRBV6-1 and TRBJ1-1; 8 bases map to TRBD1. Sequenced material: PBMCs. CDR3 sequence: CASRDRGPRTAFF. The DNA of the CDR3 is TGTGCCAGCAGAGACAGGGGCCCCCGCACAGCTTTCTTT.